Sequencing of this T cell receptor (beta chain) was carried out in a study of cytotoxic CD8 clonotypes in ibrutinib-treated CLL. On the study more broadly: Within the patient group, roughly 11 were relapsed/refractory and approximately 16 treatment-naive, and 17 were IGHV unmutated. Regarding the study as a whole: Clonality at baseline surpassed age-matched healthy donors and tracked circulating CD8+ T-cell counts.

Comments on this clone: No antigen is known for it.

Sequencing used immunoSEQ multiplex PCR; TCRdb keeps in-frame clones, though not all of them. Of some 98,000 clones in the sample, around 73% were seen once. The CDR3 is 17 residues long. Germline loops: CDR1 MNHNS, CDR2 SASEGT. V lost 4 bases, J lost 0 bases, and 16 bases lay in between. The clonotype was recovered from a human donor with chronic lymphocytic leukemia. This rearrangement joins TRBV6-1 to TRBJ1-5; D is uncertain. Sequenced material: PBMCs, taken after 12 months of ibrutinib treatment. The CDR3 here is CASSVKLGPNSNQPQHF. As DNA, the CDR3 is TGTGCCAGCAGTGTGAAGTTAGGTCCGAATAGCAATCAGCCCCAGCATTTT.